Listed below are T cell receptor beta chains from one sample, sequenced in a study of T cell changes during pregnancy in multiple sclerosis. Clones were sequenced by immunoSEQ multiplex PCR, and TCRdb holds only the in-frame ones, with some missing. This table has approximately 63,000 clones, roughly 91% appearing once. Sequenced material: peripheral blood, taken after pregnancy. Receptors originate from a female donor in good health, enrolled as a control in a pregnancy study. Both conserved end residues are part of each CDR3. Fields, in order: D gene, V gene, J gene, clone size, CDR3 protein, CDR3 DNA. The D gene is left open where the match is weak. Clone size appears in some rows only: once, few, many, or a class for an expanded clone.

>TRBD2|TRBV6-5|TRBJ2-5|.
CASSYAGASGVTQYF
TGTGCCAGCAGTTACGCGGGGGCTAGCGGGGTGACCCAGTACTTC
>.|TRBV5-4|TRBJ2-7|.
CASSSGAYEQYF
TGTGCCAGCAGCTCCGGGGCCTACGAGCAGTACTTC
>TRBD1|TRBV9|TRBJ1-1|.
CASSGDRSSTEAFF
TGTGCCAGCAGTGGGGACAGGTCGAGCACTGAAGCTTTCTTT
>.|TRBV2|TRBJ1-3|.
CASSEAARVHTIYF
TGTGCCAGCAGTGAAGCTGCCAGGGTGCACACCATATATTTT
>.|TRBV7-6|TRBJ1-1|.
CASSPDAGDTEAFF
TGTGCCAGCAGCCCAGACGCAGGGGACACTGAAGCTTTCTTT
>TRBD1|TRBV6-5|TRBJ2-1|once
CASWAGGMQFF
TGTGCCAGCTGGGCAGGGGGAATGCAGTTCTTC
>.|TRBV19|TRBJ1-1|.
CASSIWRNTEAFF
TGTGCCAGTAGTATCTGGAGAAACACTGAAGCTTTCTTT
>.|TRBV7-9|TRBJ2-5|.
CASSLGQSAEETQYF
TGTGCCAGCAGCTTAGGACAGTCCGCCGAAGAGACCCAGTACTTC
>TRBD1|TRBV19|TRBJ1-2|.
CASAQGGRNYGYTF
TGTGCCAGTGCGCAGGGGGGACGAAACTATGGCTACACCTTC
>TRBD1|TRBV2|TRBJ2-5|.
CASSRDRGGETQYF
TGTGCCAGCAGTCGGGACAGGGGAGGAGAGACCCAGTACTTC
>TRBD1|TRBV14|TRBJ1-3|once
CASSQRDRGPSNTIYF
TGTGCCAGCAGCCAACGGGACAGGGGGCCTTCAAACACCATATATTTT
>.|TRBV27|TRBJ1-2|once
CASSTDRHPNYGYTF
TGTGCCAGCAGCACCGACAGGCATCCTAACTATGGCTACACCTTC